Listed here are 13 T cell receptor beta chains from one sample, sequenced in a study of blood T cell repertoires in COVID-19 (TCRdb year 2020). The method was the immunoSEQ multiplex PCR assay. Imported from immuneACCESS, the table was reduced by TCRdb to in-frame sequences with V and J called. These copies leave out some clones; in studies compared against another copy, an unresolved V gene accounts for under half, and the cause of the remainder is not known. The sample table records a few hundred thousand clones; approximately 90% of these occur just once. The ten top clones hold approximately 8.8% of the sample. The material sequenced was PBMCs or T cells enriched from blood (not recorded which). The source of these receptors is a woman in her thirties or forties who had recovered from COVID-19.

CDR3 residues: CASSQGLVGRTGELFF. CDR3 bases: TGTGCCAGCAGCCAAGGGTTAGTCGGGAGAACCGGGGAGCTGTTTTTT. The rearrangement links TRBV4-2 to TRBJ2-2, with a tentative D call TRBD2 (6 bases). V lost 1 base, J lost 5 bases, and 14 bases lay in between. CDR1 is LGHNA, CDR2 YNFKEQ, per germline. The CDR3 runs 16 residues.

J is TRBJ1-1 and V is TRBV24-1; D unresolved. The V and J ends lost 7 bases and 8 bases respectively, with 13 bases between them. This CDR3 spans 12 amino acids. The germline V gene encodes CDR1 KGHDR and CDR2 SFDVKD. The CDR3 is CATSDAAEEAFF. CDR3 coding DNA: TGTGCCACCAGCGACGCAGCGGAAGAAGCTTTCTTT.

The chain uses TRBV11-3 and TRBJ2-7, with 10 bases matching TRBD2. With 1 base clipped from V and 3 bases from J, the junction kept 3 bases outside the gene matches. This CDR3 contains 15 residues. Germline V gene data show CDR1 as SGHNT and CDR2 as YENEEA. DNA of the CDR3: TGTGCCAGCAGCTTAGTCACTAGCGGGAACTACGAGCAGTACTTC. It specifies CASSLVTSGNYEQYF. Together with reference TRBV11-3 and TRBJ2-7, the CDR3 gives the full variable domain: EAGVVQSPRYKIIEKKQPVAFWCNPISGHNTLYWYLQNLGQGPELLIRYENEEAVDDSQLPKDRFSAERLKGVDSTLKIQPAELGDSAVYLCASSLVTSGNYEQYFGPGTRLTVT.

The chain employs TRBV24-1 and TRBJ2-1; no definite D call. CDR3 length: 15 residues. Trimming stripped 1 base from V and 15 bases from J, with 21 bases between. Germline V lookup: CDR1 KGHDR, CDR2 SFDVKD. CDR3 sequence (DNA): TGTGCCACCAGTGATTTCCAACCTCCTCGGGTAGAATTGTTCTTC. It yields the protein CATSDFQPPRVELFF.

This rearrangement joins TRBV12-3 or TRBV12-4 to TRBJ2-7, with TRBD2 matching 7 bases. V was pared by 5 bases and J by 8 bases, with 6 bases of the junction left unmatched. This CDR3 has 12 amino acids. This CDR3 is CASSIMGTKQYF. The CDR3 DNA sequence: TGTGCCAGCAGTATAATGGGGACTAAGCAGTACTTC.

The chain joins TRBV7-2 to TRBJ2-1, with D possibly TRBD2 on 5 matching bases. CDR3 length: 16 amino acids. The germline V gene has CDR1 SGHTA and CDR2 FQGNSA. V was pared by 1 base and J by 2 bases, with 12 bases between. The CDR3 sequence is CASSLGPGNTYNEQFF. DNA of the CDR3: TGTGCCAGCAGCTTAGGTCCGGGAAATACCTACAATGAGCAGTTCTTC. Looking up the rest from reference TRBV7-2 and TRBJ2-1 gives the full variable domain: GAGVSQSPSNKVTEKGKDVELRCDPISGHTALYWYRQSLGQGLEFLIYFQGNSAPDKSGLPSDRFSAERTGGSVSTLTIQRTQQEDSAVYLCASSLGPGNTYNEQFFGPGTRLTVL.

The DNA for the CDR3 is TGTGCCAGCAGCTATGGGACTAGCGGGAACTACAATGAGCAGTTCTTC. It specifies CASSYGTSGNYNEQFF. This sequence joins TRBV7-9 and TRBJ2-1; 13 bases are a match to TRBD2. CDR3 length equals 16 residues. The junction had 3 bases not matched to a gene; V was cut back by 4 bases and J by 3 bases. Looked up from germline, CDR1 is SEHNR and CDR2 is FQNEAQ (reference sequence).

CDR3 loop: CASSVAWDRGSGANVLTF. The CDR3 coding sequence is TGTGCCAGCAGCGTAGCTTGGGACAGGGGGTCTGGGGCCAACGTCCTGACTTTC. This chain uses TRBV9 with TRBJ2-6; 11 bases map to TRBD1. The ends lost 0 bases at V and 1 base at J; junction bases unmatched: 3. The CDR3 is 18 amino acids. Per germline, CDR1 SGDLS and CDR2 YYNGEE. Full variable domain (rest looked up from reference TRBV9 and TRBJ2-6): DSGVTQTPKHLITATGQRVTLRCSPRSGDLSVYWYQQSLDQGLQFLIQYYNGEERAKGNILERFSAQQFPDLHSELNLSSLELGDSALYFCASSVAWDRGSGANVLTFGAGSRLTVL.

This chain links TRBV7-9 with TRBJ1-1, with 9 bases aligning to TRBD1. CDR1 and CDR2 (germline): SEHNR, FQNEAQ (reference sequence). V gave up 5 bases and J gave up 3 bases; unmatched junction bases: 4. The length of the CDR3 is 14 residues. CDR3 sequence: CASSNRGRDTEAFF. The CDR3 bases are TGTGCCAGCAGCAACAGGGGGCGCGACACTGAAGCTTTCTTT.

The rearrangement joins TRBV27 to TRBJ2-4; the D gene is possibly TRBD1 (5 bases). Trimming left V 5 bases short and J 8 bases short, with 16 bases between. The CDR3 spans 14 residues. The germline CDR1 and CDR2 sequences are MNHEY and SMNVEV (reference sequence). CDR3 sequence: CASSQAWQGDIQYF. DNA for the CDR3: TGTGCCAGCAGTCAGGCCTGGCAGGGCGACATTCAGTACTTC.

The chain combines TRBV7-6 with TRBJ2-1; D remains ambiguous. In germline, CDR1 is SGHVS, CDR2 FNYEAQ. CDR3 size: 12 residues. The germline V and J ends were trimmed by 8 bases and 0 bases, with 5 bases remaining between them. The CDR3 sequence: CASSGSYNEQFF. DNA for the CDR3: TGTGCCAGCTCAGGCTCCTACAATGAGCAGTTCTTC.

This chain connects TRBV15 to TRBJ2-3; D unclear. The V end lost 5 bases, the J end lost 0 bases, and 6 bases lay between the germline ends. Germline-derived CDR1 and CDR2 are LNHNV and YYDKDF (reference sequence). This CDR3 contains 13 residues. The CDR3 bases are TGTGCCACCAGCCCTCCGAGCACAGATACGCAGTATTTT. This sequence encodes CATSPPSTDTQYF.

V is TRBV11-2 and J is TRBJ2-7; the match to TRBD1 covers 9 bases. The CDR3 has 15 amino acids. The J segment lost 2 bases and the V segment lost 6 bases, leaving 8 bases of the junction unmatched. The germline V gene encodes CDR1 SGHAT and CDR2 FQNNGV. CDR3 bases: TGTGCCAGCAGGGGATTGACAGGGGGACCCTACGAGCAGTACTTC. Protein product: CASRGLTGGPYEQYF.